A single sample is the source of the 26 T cell receptor beta chains below, sequenced in a study of cytomegalovirus exposure and HLA in healthy donors (dated by TCRdb to about 2017). Preparation of the library involved the immunoSEQ multiplex PCR assay. For the multiplex PCR, a mixture combining 60 forward primers for TCR Vbeta segments and 13 reverse primers for TCR Jbeta segments was used. The immuneACCESS repertoire file appears here via TCRdb, limited to in-frame rearrangements. These files lack a portion of the clones; in checked studies, under half of the deficit traces to unresolved V genes, and the cause of the others is not known. The table for this sample lists 130,000 or so clones; approximately 80% of them were counted only once. The ten biggest clones cover around 2% of the sample. The sample consisted of PBMCs. These receptors were obtained from a middle-aged man in good health and CMV-seronegative.

In the case of this clone: Other nucleotide sequences in the sample specify the same CDR3. The J gene is TRBJ1-1, the V gene TRBV5-1, with 10 bases lining up with TRBD1. V shed 0 bases, J shed 11 bases, and the junction held 4 bases outside the gene matches. The CDR3 has 13 residues. Per germline, CDR1 SGHRS and CDR2 YFSETQ. Here the CDR3 DNA reads TGCGCCAGCAGCTTGGGGACAGGGGGTGAGGCTTTCTTT. This sequence encodes CASSLGTGGEAFF.

This chain connects TRBV4-1 to TRBJ1-4; 8 positions match TRBD1. Trimming cost V 1 base and J 7 bases; bases outside gene matches: 8. The CDR3 is made up of 16 amino acids. Per germline, CDR1 MGHRA and CDR2 YSYEKL. The CDR3 DNA follows: TGCGCCAGCAGCCAAGGATGGGGGACAGGCGGTGAAAAACTGTTTTTT. Its protein product is CASSQGWGTGGEKLFF.

In its sample, this clone was seen once. The gene calls are TRBV12-5 and TRBJ2-1; maybe TRBD2 (5 bases). Trimming left V 5 bases short and J 7 bases short, with 12 bases between. This CDR3 contains 13 residues. The V gene's germline CDR1 is LGHNT and CDR2 FRNRAP. CDR3 DNA: TGTGCTAGTGGTCACGGACTGTTAAATGAGCAGTTCTTC. Its protein is CASGHGLLNEQFF.

With respect to this clone: Relative to the germline gene, one junction end is altered; a read error may explain this. The V gene is TRBV7-2, the J gene TRBJ2-3, with D perhaps TRBD2 (6 bases). The V gene's germline CDR1 is SGHTA and CDR2 FQGNSA. This CDR3 has 13 residues. The chain's CDR3 is CAGSPSSTDTQYF. CDR3 DNA sequence: TGCGCGGGGTCACCCTCTAGCACAGATACGCAGTATTTT. The full variable domain, completed using reference TRBV7-2 and TRBJ2-3, is GAGVSQSPSNKVTEKGKDVELRCDPISGHTALYWYRQSLGQGLEFLIYFQGNSAPDKSGLPSDRFSAERTGGSVSTLTIQRTQQEDSAVYLCAGSPSSTDTQYFGPGTRLTVL.

The CDR3 protein is CASEGSGGKNEQFF. The DNA for the CDR3 is TGTGCCAGCGAGGGGTCGGGAGGGAAGAATGAGCAGTTCTTC. The rearrangement uses TRBV28 and TRBJ2-1; 8 bases are shared with TRBD2. Germline-derived CDR1 and CDR2 are MDHEN and SYDVKM. After removal of 8 bases from V and 7 bases from J, the junction contained 10 bases not matched to a gene. The CDR3 has 14 amino acids. Using reference TRBV28 and TRBJ2-1 for the parts outside the CDR3, the full variable domain is DVKVTQSSRYLVKRTGEKVFLECVQDMDHENMFWYRQDPGLGLRLIYFSYDVKMKEKGDIPEGYSVSREKKERFSLILESASTNQTSMYLCASEGSGGKNEQFFGPGTRLTVL.

This chain connects TRBV5-6 to TRBJ1-4; D gene unclear. V was cut by 0 bases and J by 0 bases, with 6 bases left in between. Germline lookup yields CDR1 SGHDT and CDR2 YYEEEE. CDR3 length: 15 residues. CDR3: CASSLDSATNEKLFF. The CDR3 nucleotides read TGTGCCAGCAGCTTGGATAGCGCAACTAATGAAAAACTGTTTTTT.

This chain links TRBV5-4 with TRBJ2-1, with 7 bases aligning to TRBD1. This CDR3 has 15 residues. Germline V CDR1 and CDR2: SGHNT, YYREEE (reference sequence). Trimming took 1 base from V and 1 from J; bases not matched to a gene: 2. The CDR3 DNA sequence: TGTGCCAGCAGCTTGCAACAGGGGTCCTACAATGAGCAGTTCTTC. Translating it yields CASSLQQGSYNEQFF.

V is TRBV5-1 and J is TRBJ2-7; 7 bases line up with TRBD1. CDR1 SGHRS and CDR2 YFSETQ come from the germline V gene. The CDR3 extends over 15 amino acids. J lost 0 bases, V lost 0 bases, and 3 bases had no gene match. CDR3 residues: CASSLVAGGSYEQYF. CDR3 DNA sequence: TGCGCCAGCAGCTTGGTGGCAGGGGGCTCCTACGAGCAGTACTTC.

This clone was found a few times. The V gene is TRBV14, the J gene TRBJ2-7, with 7 bases that match TRBD1. The V segment lost 5 bases and the J segment 1 base; nucleotides outside the gene matches: 5. The CDR3 runs to 14 residues. CDR1 is SGHDN and CDR2 is FVKESK in the germline V gene. The CDR3 DNA reads as TGTGCCAGCAGCGAGACAGGGACGTCCTACGAGCAGTACTTC. Residues: CASSETGTSYEQYF.

V gene TRBV4-2 combines with J gene TRBJ2-7, with D perhaps TRBD1 (6 bases). From germline, CDR1 is LGHNA and CDR2 YNFKEQ. The V gene lost 4 bases and the J gene lost 0 bases, with 19 bases spanning the gap. This CDR3 comprises 17 residues. In nucleotides, the CDR3 is TGTGCCAGCAGCCCAGAAGCAGGGGCGAGTACCTCCTACGAGCAGTACTTC. The encoded protein is CASSPEAGASTSYEQYF.

Only a few counts were recorded for this clone. The genes are TRBV27 and TRBJ2-1, with D uncertain. Germline V gene lookup returns CDR1 MNHEY and CDR2 SMNVEV (reference sequence). Trimming pared 4 bases from V and 2 bases from J, leaving 21 bases between. CDR3 length equals 18 residues. In DNA, the CDR3 is TGTGCCAGCAGTTCCACTCTCCCTAGTAGGTCCCCCTACAATGAGCAGTTCTTC. This gives the protein CASSSTLPSRSPYNEQFF.

The chain couples TRBV27 to TRBJ2-3, with 9 bases identical to TRBD2. The CDR3 runs 17 residues. V dropped 2 bases and J dropped 3; count of bases not matched to a gene: 9. Looked up from germline, CDR1 is MNHEY and CDR2 is SMNVEV (reference sequence). The CDR3 sequence: CASSLRPLAGLTDTQYF. Here the CDR3 DNA reads TGTGCCAGCAGTTTAAGGCCTCTAGCGGGGTTGACAGATACGCAGTATTTT.

V and J are TRBV9 and TRBJ2-5; 14 bases are shared with TRBD2. The end of the DNA fits TRBJ2-7 better, so the J call may be wrong. CDR3 length equals 15 residues. Germline CDR1 and CDR2: SGDLS and YYNGEE. CDR3 nucleotide sequence: TGTGCCAGCAGCGGACTAGCGGGAGGGCCCTACGAGCAGTACTTC. Its protein is CASSGLAGGPYEQYF.

This sequence joins TRBV6-5 and TRBJ2-2; 7 positions agree with TRBD2. Germline V gene data show CDR1 as MNHEY and CDR2 as SVGAGI. The CDR3 has 15 residues. J lost 5 bases, V lost 5 bases, and 8 bases had no gene match. CDR3 in amino acids: CASSRDYPITGELFF. The CDR3 DNA reads TGTGCCAGCAGTCGGGACTATCCGATTACCGGGGAGCTGTTTTTT.

The chain combines TRBV4-2 with TRBJ2-3; D unclear. The CDR3 consists of 14 residues. The germline CDR1 and CDR2 sequences are LGHNA and YNFKEQ. V shed 4 bases and J shed 6 bases, with 14 bases lying between them. CDR3 in amino acids: CASSLASLLDTQYF. The CDR3 region has the DNA TGTGCCAGCAGCCTAGCCAGTTTGTTGGATACGCAGTATTTT.

This clone has a single count. This sequence joins TRBV28 and TRBJ1-1; perhaps TRBD1 as D (6 bases). Germline V gene lookup returns CDR1 MDHEN and CDR2 SYDVKM. The CDR3 runs 14 residues. The germline V and J ends were trimmed by 6 bases and 3 bases, with 14 bases remaining between them. The CDR3 coding sequence is TGTGCCAGCAGACGAACAGGGCTTCACACTGAAGCTTTCTTT. Translating gives CASRRTGLHTEAFF.

V usage is TRBV30 and J usage is TRBJ2-5; 8 nucleotides match TRBD1. The junction had 3 bases not matched to a gene; V was cut back by 1 base and J by 5 bases. Per germline, CDR1 GTSNPN and CDR2 SVGIG (reference sequence). This CDR3 is 13 amino acids long. The CDR3 sequence: CAWSGTGKETQYF. As DNA, the CDR3 is TGTGCCTGGAGTGGGACAGGGAAGGAGACCCAGTACTTC. Full variable domain (remainder filled in from reference TRBV30 and TRBJ2-5): SQTIHQWPATLVQPVGSPLSLECTVEGTSNPNLYWYRQAAGRGLQLLFYSVGIGQISSEVPQNLSASRPQDRQFILSSKKLLLSDSGFYLCAWSGTGKETQYFGPGTRLLVL.

The chain joins TRBV30 to TRBJ1-1, with 7 bases that match TRBD1. V trimming: 2 bases; J trimming: 0 bases; junction bases outside the gene matches: 3. This CDR3 has 14 residues. Germline CDR1 reads GTSNPN; CDR2 reads SVGIG (reference sequence). The DNA for the CDR3 is TGTGCCTGGAGTATGGGGACAGTGAACACTGAAGCTTTCTTT. This encodes CAWSMGTVNTEAFF.

This sequence joins TRBV6-5 and TRBJ2-7, with TRBD1 as a possible D gene (5 bases). Germline CDR1 reads MNHEY; CDR2 reads SVGAGI. This CDR3 contains 15 residues. With 0 bases removed from V and 0 bases from J, the gap between germline ends came to 9 bases. Written as DNA, the CDR3 is TGTGCCAGCAGTTACTCCCCGACAGCCTCCTACGAGCAGTACTTC. Translation: CASSYSPTASYEQYF.

V is TRBV7-9 and J is TRBJ2-7, with TRBD2 matching over 7 bases. The CDR3 consists of 13 residues. V shed 8 bases, J shed 1 base, and the junction held 5 bases outside the gene matches. From germline, CDR1 is SEHNR and CDR2 FQNEAQ (reference sequence). The CDR3 DNA reads TGTGCCAGCCGGGGGGTGGGGTCCTACGAGCAGTACTTC. Its protein is CASRGVGSYEQYF.

The V call is TRBV7-9, the J call TRBJ2-7; maybe TRBD1 (7 bases). The ends were cut back, 4 bases at V and 5 bases at J, with 15 bases in the middle. The CDR3 extends over 14 amino acids. Looked up from germline, CDR1 is SEHNR and CDR2 is FQNEAQ (reference sequence). CDR3 coding DNA: TGTGCCAGCAGCTGGGCAGGGGGGCTGAACGAGCAGTACTTC. It is translated as CASSWAGGLNEQYF.

The rearrangement joins TRBV7-2 to TRBJ2-2; 7 nucleotides match TRBD1. The J segment lost 17 bases and the V segment lost 0 bases, leaving 9 bases of the junction unmatched. The CDR3 is 13 amino acids. Germline CDR1 is SGHTA and CDR2 is FQGNSA. CDR3 residues: CASSLAQGQPGFF. The CDR3 nucleotides read TGTGCCAGCAGCTTAGCGCAGGGACAGCCGGGCTTTTTT.

The J gene is TRBJ2-7, the V gene TRBV27; D is uncertain. The V end was cut by 6 bases, the J end by 0 bases, with 15 bases between. This CDR3 is built from 15 residues. Germline values: CDR1 MNHEY, CDR2 SMNVEV (reference sequence). The CDR3 DNA reads as TGTGCCAGCAGGAAGACTCTCGGTAGCTCCTACGAGCAGTACTTC. Translated, it gives CASRKTLGSSYEQYF.

This clone appeared a few times. The rearrangement uses TRBV5-5 and TRBJ1-5, with D unclear. The CDR3 length is 12 residues. The V end was cut by 3 bases, the J end by 4 bases, with 5 bases between. Germline CDR1 is SGHKS and CDR2 is YYEKEE (reference sequence). CDR3 sequence reads: CASSSPNQPQHF. The CDR3 DNA follows: TGTGCCAGCAGCTCCCCGAATCAGCCCCAGCATTTT.

The J gene is TRBJ2-3, the V gene TRBV6-1; tentatively, D is TRBD2 (6 bases). V lost 1 base to trimming and J lost 4 bases, with 15 bases between them. The CDR3 has 16 amino acids. Per the germline V gene, CDR1 is MNHNS and CDR2 is SASEGT. The CDR3 DNA reads TGTGCCAGCAGTGAAGTTGGCGGGACCCCGCCAGATACGCAGTATTTT. Translated, it gives CASSEVGGTPPDTQYF.

V is TRBV6-1 and J is TRBJ1-2, with 7 bases lining up with TRBD1. The CDR3 covers 15 residues. V was pared by 1 base and J by 5 bases, with 7 bases of the junction left unmatched. Germline CDR1 and CDR2: MNHNS and SASEGT. CDR3 DNA: TGTGCCAGCAGTGAAGGGGCAGGGGGGAAGTATGGCTACACCTTC. Translation gives CASSEGAGGKYGYTF.